This TCR beta chain stems from a study of blood T cell repertoires in COVID-19. Study-wide background: Collection of acute and convalescent COVID-19 samples took place in the United States, Italy and Spain. Sample material is recorded as cDNA or gDNA derived from T cells, B-cell-depleted T cells, or PBMCs.

Germline assignment: CDR1 LGHDT and CDR2 YNNKEL (reference sequence). Trimming pared 4 bases from V and 2 bases from J, leaving 12 bases between. The CDR3 extends over 14 amino acids. Clones were sequenced by immunoSEQ multiplex PCR, and TCRdb holds only the in-frame ones, with some missing. Of over 130,000 clones listed, approximately 84% are singletons. This receptor was taken from a man between 65 and 80 years old with acute or convalescent COVID-19. The sequencing input was peripheral blood. J is TRBJ2-7 and V is TRBV3-1 (or the pseudogene TRBV3-2); a possible D gene is TRBD1 (6 bases). The CDR3 sequence: CASSLGGFAYEQYF. DNA of the CDR3: TGTGCCAGCAGCCTAGGGGGATTCGCCTACGAGCAGTACTTC.